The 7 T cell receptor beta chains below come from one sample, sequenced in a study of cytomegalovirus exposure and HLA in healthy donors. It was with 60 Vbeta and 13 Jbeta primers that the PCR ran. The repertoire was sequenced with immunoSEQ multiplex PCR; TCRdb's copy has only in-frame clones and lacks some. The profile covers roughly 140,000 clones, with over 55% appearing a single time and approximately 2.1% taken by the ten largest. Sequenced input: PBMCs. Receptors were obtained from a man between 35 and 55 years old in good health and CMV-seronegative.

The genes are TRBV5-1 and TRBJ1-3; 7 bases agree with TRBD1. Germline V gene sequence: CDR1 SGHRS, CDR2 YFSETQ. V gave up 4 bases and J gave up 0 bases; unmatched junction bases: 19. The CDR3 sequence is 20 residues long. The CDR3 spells CASSITGTAGQCNSGNTIYF. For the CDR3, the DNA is TGCGCCAGCAGCATTACCGGGACAGCAGGGCAGTGTAACTCTGGAAACACCATATATTTT. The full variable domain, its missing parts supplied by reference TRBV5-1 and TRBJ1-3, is KAGVTQTPRYLIKTRGQQVTLSCSPISGHRSVSWYQQTPGQGLQFLFEYFSETQRNKGNFPGRFSGRQFSNSRSEMNVSTLELGDSALYLCASSITGTAGQCNSGNTIYFGEGSWLTVV.

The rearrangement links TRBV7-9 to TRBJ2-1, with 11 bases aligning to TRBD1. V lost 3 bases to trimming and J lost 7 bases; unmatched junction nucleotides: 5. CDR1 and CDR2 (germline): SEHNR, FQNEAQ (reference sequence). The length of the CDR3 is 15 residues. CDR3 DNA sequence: TGTGCCAGCAGCTTTACCGGGACAGGGGGTAATGAGCAGTTCTTC. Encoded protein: CASSFTGTGGNEQFF. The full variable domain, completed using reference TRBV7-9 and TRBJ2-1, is DTGVSQNPRHKITKRGQNVTFRCDPISEHNRLYWYRQTLGQGPEFLTYFQNEAQLEKSRLLSDRFSAERPKGSFSTLEIQRTEQGDSAMYLCASSFTGTGGNEQFFGPGTRLTVL.

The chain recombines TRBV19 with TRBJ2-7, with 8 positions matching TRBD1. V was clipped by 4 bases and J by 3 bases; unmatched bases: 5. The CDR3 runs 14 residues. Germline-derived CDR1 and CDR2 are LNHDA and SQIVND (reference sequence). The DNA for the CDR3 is TGTGCCAGTAGTACTCCCGGGACAGGCTACGAGCAGTACTTC. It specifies CASSTPGTGYEQYF. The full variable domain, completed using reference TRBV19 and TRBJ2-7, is DGGITQSPKYLFRKEGQNVTLSCEQNLNHDAMYWYRQDPGQGLRLIYYSQIVNDFQKGDIAEGYSVSREKKESFPLTVTSAQKNPTAFYLCASSTPGTGYEQYFGPGTRLTVT.

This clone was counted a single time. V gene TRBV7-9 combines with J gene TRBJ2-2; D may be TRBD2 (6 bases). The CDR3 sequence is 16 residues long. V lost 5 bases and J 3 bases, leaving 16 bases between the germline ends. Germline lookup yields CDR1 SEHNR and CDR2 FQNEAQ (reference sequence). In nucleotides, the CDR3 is TGTGCCAGCAGCCCCCGGGCGGGGTGGGACACCGGGGAGCTGTTTTTT. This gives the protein CASSPRAGWDTGELFF.

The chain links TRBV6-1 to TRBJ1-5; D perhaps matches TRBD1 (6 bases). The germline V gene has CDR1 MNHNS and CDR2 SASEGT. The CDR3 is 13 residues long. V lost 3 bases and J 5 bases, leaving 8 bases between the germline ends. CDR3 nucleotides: TGTGCCAGCAGTGAGCAGGGGCATCAGCCCCAGCATTTT. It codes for CASSEQGHQPQHF.

The CDR3: CASSPFGSEDQPQHF. CDR3 nucleotide sequence: TGTGCCAGCAGCCCCTTTGGCAGTGAAGATCAGCCCCAGCATTTT. V usage is TRBV7-8 and J usage is TRBJ1-5, with unresolved D. V was trimmed by 5 bases and J by 5 bases, leaving 16 bases between them. Germline CDR1 and CDR2: SGHVS and FQNEAQ. The CDR3 spans 15 residues.

In DNA, the CDR3 is TGTGCCAGCAGCTCGGACAGGGGGCGTTTTGTCACTGAAGCTTTCTTT. It encodes CASSSDRGRFVTEAFF. The genes are TRBV9 and TRBJ1-1, with TRBD1 matching 11 bases. J lost 4 bases, V lost 4 bases, and 9 bases had no gene match. CDR1 SGDLS and CDR2 YYNGEE come from the germline V gene. This CDR3 is 16 amino acids long.